The T cell receptor beta chain described here comes from a study of shared clonotypes between healthy human individuals. Study observations and caveats: In contrast to clonotypes shared by all four donors, non-shared clonotypes had lower generation probabilities.

Sequencing used immunoSEQ multiplex PCR; TCRdb keeps in-frame clones, though not all of them. The sample records 780,000 or so clones, roughly 72% being singletons. Points on this clone: What it binds is unknown.

Donors were healthy HIV-negative adults without recently reported acute infections or vaccinations. CD45RA+ naive and CD45RA-negative memory subsets were separated from CD4+ cells. The CDR3 covers 17 residues. After removal of 4 bases from V and 0 bases from J, the junction contained 9 bases not matched to a gene. Looked up from germline, CDR1 is SGHDN and CDR2 is FVKESK. This TCR derives from a woman aged 25 to 45 in good health. Sequencing input: memory CD4+ T cells sorted from blood. As for subset: CD45RA-negative fraction. The chain joins TRBV14 to TRBJ2-3; 8 nucleotides align to TRBD2. The CDR3 reads CASSLFGSGISTDTQYF. For the CDR3, the DNA is TGTGCCAGCAGCCTATTTGGTAGCGGGATCAGCACAGATACGCAGTATTTT.